The source of this T cell receptor beta chain is a study of OX40 agonist ivuxolimab in advanced cancers. Across the study: Given to patients was ivuxolimab, an agonistic anti-OX40 (CD134) antibody. Prior checkpoint blockade (anti-PD-1, anti-PD-L1 or anti-CTLA-4) was permitted; approximately 40% had it.

Patients were ineligible given autoimmune disease history or systemic immunosuppression. V gave up 2 bases and J gave up 3 bases, with 10 bases separating them. This CDR3 spans 14 amino acids. Germline V gene lookup returns CDR1 MNHNY and CDR2 SVGAGI (reference sequence). Using immunoSEQ multiplex PCR, the repertoire was profiled, and TCRdb retains in-frame clones only, with some absent. The table has 5,600 or so clones, approximately 74% seen once. The chain combines TRBV6-6 with TRBJ1-1; no definite D call. Sequenced here: CD4+ or CD8+ T cells sorted from blood, sampled in a trial of the OX40 agonist ivuxolimab. The clonotype originates from an adult with an advanced solid tumor such as melanoma, head and neck, liver or kidney cancer. CDR3 in amino acids: CASSYAGRDTEAFF. The DNA for the CDR3 is TGTGCCAGCAGTTACGCGGGAAGGGACACTGAAGCTTTCTTT.